The 3 T cell receptor beta chains presented below share a single source sample, sequenced in a study of T cell repertoires in cytomegalovirus infection. TCRdb called the reads again in MiXCR, with one record for every CDR3 protein. Here the sample spans about 180,000 distinct CDR3 sequences, about 15% being singletons. Material for sequencing was PBMCs. The receptors derive from a human donor in good health (CMV status not recorded). Some clones in this sample may be carry-over from other donors' samples.

This clonotype was seen a handful of times. The chain is built from TRBV29-1 and TRBJ1-2; D ambiguous. V lost 3 bases and J 5 bases, leaving 7 bases between the germline ends. Germline V gene lookup returns CDR1 SQVTM and CDR2 ANQGSEA. This CDR3 has 11 residues. CDR3 sequence (DNA): TGCAGCGTTGAGGCGAGATATGGCTACACCTTC. Its translation: CSVEARYGYTF.

The chain is built from TRBV2 and TRBJ2-1, with D unresolved. This CDR3 has 13 amino acids. Germline CDR1 reads SNHLY; CDR2 reads FYNNEI. V was shortened by 4 bases and J by 0 bases, with 4 bases between the two germline ends. CDR3 residues: CASSGVSYNEQFF. For the CDR3, the DNA is TGTGCCAGCAGTGGGGTCTCCTACAATGAGCAGTTCTTC.

The sample holds many counts of this clonotype. The chain has TRBV28 and TRBJ1-3; D is uncertain. Trimming took 6 bases from V and 1 from J, leaving 13 bases between them. The CDR3 runs to 15 residues. Germline values: CDR1 MDHEN, CDR2 SYDVKM. CDR3 sequence reads: CASRRPGNSGNTIYF. CDR3 in DNA: TGTGCCAGCAGACGGCCGGGGAATTCTGGAAACACCATATATTTT.